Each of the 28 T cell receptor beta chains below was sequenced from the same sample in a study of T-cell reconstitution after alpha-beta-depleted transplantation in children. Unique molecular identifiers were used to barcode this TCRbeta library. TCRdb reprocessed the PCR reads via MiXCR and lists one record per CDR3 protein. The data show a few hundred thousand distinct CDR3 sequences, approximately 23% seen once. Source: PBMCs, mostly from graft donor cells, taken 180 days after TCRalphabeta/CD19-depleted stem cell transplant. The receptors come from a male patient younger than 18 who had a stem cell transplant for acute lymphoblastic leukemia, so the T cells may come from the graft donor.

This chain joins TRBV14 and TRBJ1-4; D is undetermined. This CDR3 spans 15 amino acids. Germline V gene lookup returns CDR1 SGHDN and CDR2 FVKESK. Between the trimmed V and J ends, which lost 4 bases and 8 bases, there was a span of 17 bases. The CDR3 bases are TGTGCCAGCAGCCGGGAGGAACTCGCCCGGGAAAAACTGTTTTTT. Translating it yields CASSREELAREKLFF. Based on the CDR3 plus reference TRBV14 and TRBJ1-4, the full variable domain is EAGVTQFPSHSVIEKGQTVTLRCDPISGHDNLYWYRRVMGKEIKFLLHFVKESKQDESGMPNNRFLAERTGGTYSTLKVQPAELEDSGVYFCASSREELAREKLFFGSGTQLSVL.

The CDR3 here is CASSLNWGQAMFF. The CDR3 DNA follows: TGTGCCAGCAGCTTAAACTGGGGGCAGGCGATGTTCTTC. The V call is TRBV7-6, the J call TRBJ2-1; maybe TRBD1 (6 bases). With 2 bases removed from V and 15 bases from J, the gap between germline ends came to 17 bases. Germline loops: CDR1 SGHVS, CDR2 FNYEAQ. The CDR3 runs to 13 residues.

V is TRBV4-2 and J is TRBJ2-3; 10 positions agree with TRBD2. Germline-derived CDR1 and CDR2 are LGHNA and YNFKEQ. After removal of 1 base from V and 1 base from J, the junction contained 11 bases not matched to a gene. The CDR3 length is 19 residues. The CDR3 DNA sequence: TGTGCCAGCAGCCAAGTAACAGCTAGCGGGAGAGTAGGCACAGATACGCAGTATTTT. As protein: CASSQVTASGRVGTDTQYF.

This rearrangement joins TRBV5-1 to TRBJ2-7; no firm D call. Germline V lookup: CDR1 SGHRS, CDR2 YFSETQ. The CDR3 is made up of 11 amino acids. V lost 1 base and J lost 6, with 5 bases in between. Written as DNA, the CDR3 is TGCGCCAGCAGCTTGTCTGGCGAGCAGTACTTC. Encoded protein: CASSLSGEQYF.

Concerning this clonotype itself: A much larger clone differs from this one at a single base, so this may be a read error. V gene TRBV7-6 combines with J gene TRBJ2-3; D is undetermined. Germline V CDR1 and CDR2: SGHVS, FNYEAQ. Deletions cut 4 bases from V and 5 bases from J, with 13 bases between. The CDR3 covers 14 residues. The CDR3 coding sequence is TGTGCCAGCAGCTCAGTTTCTCCTGGAGATACGCAGTATTTT. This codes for CASSSVSPGDTQYF.

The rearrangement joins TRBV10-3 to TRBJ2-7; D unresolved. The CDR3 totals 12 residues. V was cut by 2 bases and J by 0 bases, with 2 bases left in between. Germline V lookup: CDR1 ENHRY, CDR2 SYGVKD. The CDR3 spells CAISELSYEQYF. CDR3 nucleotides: TGTGCCATCAGTGAGCTCTCCTACGAGCAGTACTTC.

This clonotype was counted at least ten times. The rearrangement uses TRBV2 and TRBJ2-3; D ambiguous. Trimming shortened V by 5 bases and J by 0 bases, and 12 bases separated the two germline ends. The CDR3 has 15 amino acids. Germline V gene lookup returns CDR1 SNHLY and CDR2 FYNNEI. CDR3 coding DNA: TGTGCCAGCAGTTGGTTTGCCTCTAGCACAGATACGCAGTATTTT. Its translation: CASSWFASSTDTQYF. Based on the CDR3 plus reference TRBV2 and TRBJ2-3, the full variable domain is EPEVTQTPSHQVTQMGQEVILRCVPISNHLYFYWYRQILGQKVEFLVSFYNNEISEKSEIFDDQFSVERPDGSNFTLKIRSTKLEDSAMYFCASSWFASSTDTQYFGPGTRLTVL.

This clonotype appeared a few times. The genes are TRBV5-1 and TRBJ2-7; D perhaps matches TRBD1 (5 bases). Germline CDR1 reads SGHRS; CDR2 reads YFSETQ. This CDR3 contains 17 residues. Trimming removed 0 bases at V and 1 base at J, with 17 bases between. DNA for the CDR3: TGCGCCAGCAGCTTGGTCCCCGGGCCAGGGCCTTCCTACGAGCAGTACTTC. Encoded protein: CASSLVPGPGPSYEQYF.

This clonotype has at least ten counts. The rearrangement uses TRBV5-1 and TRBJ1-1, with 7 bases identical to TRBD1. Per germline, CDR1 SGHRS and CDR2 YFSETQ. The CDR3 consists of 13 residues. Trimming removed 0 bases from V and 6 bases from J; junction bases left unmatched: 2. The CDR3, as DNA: TGCGCCAGCAGCTTGGGGCAGGGGGCTGAAGCTTTCTTT. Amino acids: CASSLGQGAEAFF.

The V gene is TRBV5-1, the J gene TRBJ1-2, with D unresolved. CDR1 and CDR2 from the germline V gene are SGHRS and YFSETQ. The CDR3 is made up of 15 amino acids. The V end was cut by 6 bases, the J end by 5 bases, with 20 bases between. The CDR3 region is CASIKRRQPHYGYTF. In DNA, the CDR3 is TGCGCCAGCATCAAGAGGAGGCAGCCTCATTATGGCTACACCTTC.

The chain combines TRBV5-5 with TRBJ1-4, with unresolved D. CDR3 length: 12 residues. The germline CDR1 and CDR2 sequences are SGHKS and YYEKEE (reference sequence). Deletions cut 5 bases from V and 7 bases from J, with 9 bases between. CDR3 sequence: CASRGSVEKLFF. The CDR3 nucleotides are TGTGCCAGCAGGGGGTCGGTTGAAAAACTGTTTTTT. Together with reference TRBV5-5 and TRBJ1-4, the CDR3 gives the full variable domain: DAGVTQSPTHLIKTRGQQVTLRCSPISGHKSVSWYQQVLGQGPQFIFQYYEKEERGRGNFPDRFSARQFPNYSSELNVNALLLGDSALYLCASRGSVEKLFFGSGTQLSVL.

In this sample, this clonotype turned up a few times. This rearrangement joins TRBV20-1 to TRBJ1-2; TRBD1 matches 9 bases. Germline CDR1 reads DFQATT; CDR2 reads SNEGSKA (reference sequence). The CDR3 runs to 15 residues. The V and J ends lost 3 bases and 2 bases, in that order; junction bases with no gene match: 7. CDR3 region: CSARAGTGKNYGYTF. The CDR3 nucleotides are TGCAGTGCTAGGGCCGGGACAGGGAAAAACTATGGCTACACCTTC.

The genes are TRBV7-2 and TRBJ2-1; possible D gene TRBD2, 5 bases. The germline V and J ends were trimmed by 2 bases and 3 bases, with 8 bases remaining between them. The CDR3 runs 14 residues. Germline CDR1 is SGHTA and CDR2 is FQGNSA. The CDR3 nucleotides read TGTGCCAGCAGCTTAAAACGGGACTACAATGAGCAGTTCTTC. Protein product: CASSLKRDYNEQFF.

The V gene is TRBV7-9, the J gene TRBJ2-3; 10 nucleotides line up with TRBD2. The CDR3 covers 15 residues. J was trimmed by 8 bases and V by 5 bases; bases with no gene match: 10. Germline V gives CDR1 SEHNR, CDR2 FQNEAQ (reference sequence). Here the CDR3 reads CASSKYSAGGGTQYF. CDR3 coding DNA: TGTGCCAGCAGCAAATATTCAGCGGGAGGGGGTACGCAGTATTTT.

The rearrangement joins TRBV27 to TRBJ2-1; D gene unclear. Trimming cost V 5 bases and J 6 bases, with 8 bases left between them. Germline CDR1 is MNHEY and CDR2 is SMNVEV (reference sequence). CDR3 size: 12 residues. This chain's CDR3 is CASSTGSNEQFF. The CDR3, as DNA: TGTGCCAGCAGTACCGGTTCCAATGAGCAGTTCTTC.

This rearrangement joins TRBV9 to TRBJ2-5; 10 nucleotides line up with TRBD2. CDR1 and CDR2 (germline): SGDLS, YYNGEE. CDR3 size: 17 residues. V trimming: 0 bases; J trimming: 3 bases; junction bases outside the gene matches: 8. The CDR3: CASSVGVQLAGKETQYF. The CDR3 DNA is TGTGCCAGCAGCGTAGGCGTCCAACTAGCGGGAAAAGAGACCCAGTACTTC.

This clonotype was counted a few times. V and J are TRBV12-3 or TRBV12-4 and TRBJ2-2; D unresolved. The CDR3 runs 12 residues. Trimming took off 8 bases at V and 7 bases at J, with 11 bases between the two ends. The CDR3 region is CASGELRGELFF. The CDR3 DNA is TGTGCCAGCGGAGAATTACGCGGGGAGCTGTTTTTT.

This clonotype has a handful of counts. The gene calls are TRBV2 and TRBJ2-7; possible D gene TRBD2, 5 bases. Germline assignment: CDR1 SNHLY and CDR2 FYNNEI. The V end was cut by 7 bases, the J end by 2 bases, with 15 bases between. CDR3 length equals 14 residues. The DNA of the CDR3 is TGTGCCAGCACCCATAGCTCGGGGACCTACGAGCAGTACTTC. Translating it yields CASTHSSGTYEQYF.

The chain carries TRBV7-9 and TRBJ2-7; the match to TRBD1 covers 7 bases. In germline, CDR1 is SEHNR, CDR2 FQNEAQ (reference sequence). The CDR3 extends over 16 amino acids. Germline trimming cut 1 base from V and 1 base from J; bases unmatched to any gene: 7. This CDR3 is CASSLVPGQSSYEQYF. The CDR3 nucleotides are TGTGCCAGCAGCTTAGTCCCGGGACAGTCATCCTACGAGCAGTACTTC.

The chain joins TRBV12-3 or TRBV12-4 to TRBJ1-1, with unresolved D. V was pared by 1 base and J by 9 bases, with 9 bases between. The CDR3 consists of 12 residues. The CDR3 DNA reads TGTGCCAGCAGTTTAGGGGGTCTTCAAGCTTTCTTT. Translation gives CASSLGGLQAFF.

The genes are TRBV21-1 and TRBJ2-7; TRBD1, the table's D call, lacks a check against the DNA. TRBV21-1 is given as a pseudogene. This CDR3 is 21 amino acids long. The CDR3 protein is CASSKRAGDGGTHLSSYEQYF. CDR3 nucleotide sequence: TGTGCCAGCAGCAAAAGAGCTGGGGACGGTGGAACCCACCTGAGCTCCTACGAGCAGTACTTC.

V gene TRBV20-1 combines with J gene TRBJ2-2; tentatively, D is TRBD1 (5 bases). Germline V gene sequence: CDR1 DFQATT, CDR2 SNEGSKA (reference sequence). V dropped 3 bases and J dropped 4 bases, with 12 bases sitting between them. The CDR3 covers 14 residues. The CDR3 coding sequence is TGCAGTGCTAGTCAAGGGGCCAGCACCGGGGAGCTGTTTTTT. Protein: CSASQGASTGELFF.

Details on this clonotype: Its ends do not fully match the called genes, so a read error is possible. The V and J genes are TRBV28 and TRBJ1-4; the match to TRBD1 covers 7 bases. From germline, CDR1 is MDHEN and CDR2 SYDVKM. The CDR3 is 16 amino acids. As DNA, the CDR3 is TGTGACAGCAGCCTACACGGGACAGCCTCATCCGAAAAACTGTTTTTT. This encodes CDSSLHGTASSEKLFF. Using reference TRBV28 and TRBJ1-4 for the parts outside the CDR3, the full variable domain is DVKVTQSSRYLVKRTGEKVFLECVQDMDHENMFWYRQDPGLGLRLIYFSYDVKMKEKGDIPEGYSVSREKKERFSLILESASTNQTSMYLCDSSLHGTASSEKLFFGSGTQLSVL.

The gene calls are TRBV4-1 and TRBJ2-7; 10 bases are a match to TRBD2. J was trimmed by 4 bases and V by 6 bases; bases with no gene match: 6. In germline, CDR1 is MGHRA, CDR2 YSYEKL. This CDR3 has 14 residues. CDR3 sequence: CASSRGTSVYEQYF. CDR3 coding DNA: TGCGCCAGCAGTCGCGGGACTAGCGTATACGAGCAGTACTTC.

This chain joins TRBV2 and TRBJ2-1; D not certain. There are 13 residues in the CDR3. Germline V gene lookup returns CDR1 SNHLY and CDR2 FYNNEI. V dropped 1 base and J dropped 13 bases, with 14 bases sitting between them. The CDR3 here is CASSEEVLFPQFF. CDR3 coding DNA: TGTGCCAGCAGTGAAGAGGTGCTTTTCCCTCAGTTCTTC.

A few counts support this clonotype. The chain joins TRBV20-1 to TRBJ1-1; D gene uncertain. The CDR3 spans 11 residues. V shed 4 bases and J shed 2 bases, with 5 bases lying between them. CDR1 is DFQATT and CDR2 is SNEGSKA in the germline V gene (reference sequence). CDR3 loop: CSAKHNTEAFF. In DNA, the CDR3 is TGCAGTGCTAAGCACAACACTGAAGCTTTCTTT.

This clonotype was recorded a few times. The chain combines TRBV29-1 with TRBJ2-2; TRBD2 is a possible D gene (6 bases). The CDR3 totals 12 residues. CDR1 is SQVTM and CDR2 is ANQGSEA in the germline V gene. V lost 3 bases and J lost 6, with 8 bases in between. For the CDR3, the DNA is TGCAGCGTTGACGGGAGTGCCGGGGAGCTGTTTTTT. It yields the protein CSVDGSAGELFF.

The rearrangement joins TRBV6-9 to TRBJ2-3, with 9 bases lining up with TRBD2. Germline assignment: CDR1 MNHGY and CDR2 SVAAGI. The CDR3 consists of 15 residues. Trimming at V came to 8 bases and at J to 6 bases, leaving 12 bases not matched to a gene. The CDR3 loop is CASPDLSGRGDTQYF. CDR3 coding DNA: TGTGCCAGCCCCGACCTTAGCGGGAGAGGTGATACGCAGTATTTT.